The 20 T cell receptor beta chains listed next were all sequenced from one sample in a study of blood T cell repertoires in COVID-19. Clones were read by immunoSEQ multiplex PCR, and TCRdb kept only the in-frame ones, dropping some. The table has over 100,000 clones, 81% seen once. Sequenced: peripheral blood. These receptors came from an older woman with active or convalescent COVID-19.

The genes are TRBV5-1 and TRBJ1-1; D uncertain. V was trimmed by 0 bases and J by 3 bases, leaving 6 bases between them. Germline assignment: CDR1 SGHRS and CDR2 YFSETQ. The CDR3 contains 13 residues. CDR3 in amino acids: CASSLVGDTEAFF. The CDR3 DNA reads as TGCGCCAGCAGCTTGGTCGGGGACACTGAAGCTTTCTTT.

This chain uses TRBV5-4 with TRBJ1-2; D is undetermined. V lost 4 bases and J 2 bases, leaving 9 bases between the germline ends. From germline, CDR1 is SGHNT and CDR2 YYREEE (reference sequence). This CDR3 has 13 amino acids. The CDR3 DNA reads TGTGCCAGCAGCGTAGACTCAAACTATGGCTACACCTTC. Amino acid sequence: CASSVDSNYGYTF.

This chain joins TRBV11-2 and TRBJ2-7; possibly TRBD2 for D (6 bases). Germline CDR1 is SGHAT and CDR2 is FQNNGV. CDR3 length: 13 residues. Trimming stripped 4 bases from V and 5 bases from J, with 12 bases between. The CDR3 sequence: CASSWGEWNEQYF. The CDR3 nucleotides are TGTGCCAGCAGCTGGGGGGAGTGGAACGAGCAGTACTTC. Together with reference TRBV11-2 and TRBJ2-7, the CDR3 gives the full variable domain: EAGVAQSPRYKIIEKRQSVAFWCNPISGHATLYWYQQILGQGPKLLIQFQNNGVVDDSQLPKDRFSAERLKGVDSTLKIQPAKLEDSAVYLCASSWGEWNEQYFGPGTRLTVT.

The gene calls are TRBV5-1 and TRBJ2-5, with TRBD2 identical over 7 bases. The CDR3 length is 16 residues. V lost 0 bases to trimming and J lost 5 bases; unmatched junction nucleotides: 10. The germline CDR1 and CDR2 sequences are SGHRS and YFSETQ. The chain's CDR3 is CASSLEAAGLVETQYF. Here the CDR3 DNA reads TGCGCCAGCAGCTTGGAGGCAGCGGGGTTGGTGGAGACCCAGTACTTC.

The rearrangement uses TRBV6-6 and TRBJ1-1; D is uncertain. The CDR3 consists of 11 residues. Trimming left V 7 bases short and J 0 bases short, with 3 bases between. Looked up from germline, CDR1 is MNHNY and CDR2 is SVGAGI (reference sequence). The CDR3 sequence: CASTMNTEAFF. The DNA for the CDR3 is TGTGCCAGCACCATGAACACTGAAGCTTTCTTT.

In its sample, this clone was seen once. The rearrangement links TRBV3-1 (or the pseudogene TRBV3-2) to TRBJ2-2; weak D call: TRBD1 (6 bases). The ends were cut back, 6 bases at V and 7 bases at J, with 12 bases in the middle. CDR3 size: 13 residues. Germline V lookup: CDR1 LGHDT, CDR2 YNNKEL (reference sequence). The CDR3 protein is CASSLDRIGELFF. The CDR3 DNA reads TGTGCCAGCAGTCTCGACAGGATCGGGGAGCTGTTTTTT.

V usage is TRBV5-4 and J usage is TRBJ1-1, with TRBD1 matching 8 bases. The trim removed 5 bases at V and 0 bases at J, leaving 9 bases unmatched. The CDR3 contains 16 residues. The germline gives CDR1 SGHNT, CDR2 YYREEE (reference sequence). As DNA, the CDR3 is TGTGCCAGCAGGCGGCGACAGGGGTCTATGAACACTGAAGCTTTCTTT. This codes for CASRRRQGSMNTEAFF. Looking up the rest from reference TRBV5-4 and TRBJ1-1 gives the full variable domain: ETGVTQSPTHLIKTRGQQVTLRCSSQSGHNTVSWYQQALGQGPQFIFQYYREEENGRGNFPPRFSGLQFPNYSSELNVNALELDDSALYLCASRRRQGSMNTEAFFGQGTRLTVV.

The chain joins TRBV5-1 to TRBJ2-7; the D gene is possibly TRBD1 (6 bases). Trimming left V 4 bases short and J 0 bases short, with 11 bases between. Looked up from germline, CDR1 is SGHRS and CDR2 is YFSETQ. The CDR3 contains 14 residues. The DNA for the CDR3 is TGCGCCAGCAGCGCCGGACAGAGCTCCTACGAGCAGTACTTC. Encoded protein: CASSAGQSSYEQYF.

The chain joins TRBV13 to TRBJ1-5; no clear D. The CDR3 length is 15 residues. The V end lost 0 bases, the J end lost 4 bases, and 10 bases lay between the germline ends. In germline, CDR1 is PRHDT, CDR2 FYEKMQ (reference sequence). Here the CDR3 DNA reads TGTGCCAGCAGCTTAGGGCCCGGGGAGAATCAGCCCCAGCATTTT. Its translation is CASSLGPGENQPQHF.

This chain connects TRBV29-1 to TRBJ1-5; a weak D match, TRBD1 (6 bases). Germline V gene sequence: CDR1 SQVTM, CDR2 ANQGSEA. V shed 4 bases and J shed 4 bases, with 14 bases lying between them. CDR3 size: 14 residues. This CDR3 is CSVARGNGNQPQHF. In DNA, the CDR3 is TGCAGCGTTGCCAGGGGTAACGGGAATCAGCCCCAGCATTTT.

The CDR3 here is CASSKQGRGTNEKLFF. CDR3 DNA: TGTGCCAGCAGTAAGCAGGGGAGGGGAACTAATGAAAAACTGTTTTTT. The V and J genes are TRBV27 and TRBJ1-4; a possible D gene is TRBD1 (6 bases). Germline V lookup: CDR1 MNHEY, CDR2 SMNVEV (reference sequence). The CDR3 has 16 amino acids. V lost 5 bases and J lost 1, with 14 bases in between.

The V call is TRBV5-1, the J call TRBJ1-2; D gene uncertain. Trimming shortened V by 0 bases and J by 8 bases, and 14 bases separated the two germline ends. CDR1 is SGHRS and CDR2 is YFSETQ in the germline V gene. The CDR3 has 14 residues. The DNA of the CDR3 is TGCGCCAGCAGCTTGGGAATGAGAGAGGGCGGCTACACCTTC. This codes for CASSLGMREGGYTF. Full variable domain (remainder filled in from reference TRBV5-1 and TRBJ1-2): KAGVTQTPRYLIKTRGQQVTLSCSPISGHRSVSWYQQTPGQGLQFLFEYFSETQRNKGNFPGRFSGRQFSNSRSEMNVSTLELGDSALYLCASSLGMREGGYTFGSGTRLTVV.

The chain has TRBV15 and TRBJ2-1; weak D call: TRBD2 (6 bases). Trimming took 0 bases from V and 10 from J, leaving 19 bases between them. The CDR3 length is 16 residues. From germline, CDR1 is LNHNV and CDR2 YYDKDF (reference sequence). CDR3 DNA sequence: TGTGCCACCAGCAGAGATCCCACTCGGGGAGGAAGGGAGCAGTTCTTC. Translation gives CATSRDPTRGGREQFF.

This sequence joins TRBV27 and TRBJ2-2; maybe TRBD1 (5 bases). The CDR3 length is 14 residues. Trimming cost V 6 bases and J 0 bases, with 8 bases left between them. From germline, CDR1 is MNHEY and CDR2 SMNVEV (reference sequence). CDR3 nucleotide sequence: TGTGCCAGCAGGCCAGGGACGAACACCGGGGAGCTGTTTTTT. It translates to CASRPGTNTGELFF.

V usage is TRBV7-2 and J usage is TRBJ2-1, with 10 bases lining up with TRBD2. V was pared by 5 bases and J by 2 bases, with 3 bases of the junction left unmatched. The V gene's germline CDR1 is SGHTA and CDR2 FQGNSA. The CDR3 is 15 amino acids. CDR3: CASSASGGAYNEQFF. The CDR3, as DNA: TGTGCCAGCAGCGCCAGCGGGGGGGCCTACAATGAGCAGTTCTTC.

This chain's CDR3 is CSVRQGDYEQYF. CDR3 sequence (DNA): TGCAGCGTTCGACAGGGTGACTACGAGCAGTACTTC. This chain links TRBV29-1 with TRBJ2-7; 7 bases match TRBD1. Trimming removed 5 bases from V and 3 bases from J; junction bases left unmatched: 4. The CDR3 covers 12 residues. Germline V gene sequence: CDR1 SQVTM, CDR2 ANQGSEA.

The DNA of the CDR3 is TGTGCCAGTAGCGACTACAGGGTAGGAAACAATGAGCAGTTCTTC. Its translation is CASSDYRVGNNEQFF. The chain is built from TRBV19 and TRBJ2-1; the D gene is possibly TRBD1 (6 bases). With 6 bases removed from V and 5 bases from J, the gap between germline ends came to 17 bases. This CDR3 has 15 residues. The V gene's germline CDR1 is LNHDA and CDR2 SQIVND (reference sequence).

The V and J genes are TRBV28 and TRBJ2-5, with TRBD2 matching 10 bases. With 9 bases clipped from V and 0 bases from J, the junction kept 4 bases outside the gene matches. This CDR3 has 14 residues. CDR1 and CDR2 (germline): MDHEN, SYDVKM. CDR3 nucleotide sequence: TGTGCCAGTAGGACTAGCGGTTACCAAGAGACCCAGTACTTC. This codes for CASRTSGYQETQYF.

V and J are TRBV28 and TRBJ2-7; 7 bases align to TRBD1. J gave up 4 bases and V 6 bases, and 9 bases lay outside the gene matches. The CDR3 covers 14 residues. Germline V gene sequence: CDR1 MDHEN, CDR2 SYDVKM. CDR3 region: CASRVGGESYEQYF. The DNA of the CDR3 is TGTGCCAGCAGGGTAGGGGGCGAGTCGTACGAGCAGTACTTC.

The rearrangement uses TRBV10-3 and TRBJ2-7; a possible D gene is TRBD2 (5 bases). The ends were cut back, 0 bases at V and 6 bases at J, with 18 bases in the middle. The CDR3 extends over 16 amino acids. Looked up from germline, CDR1 is ENHRY and CDR2 is SYGVKD. The chain's CDR3 is CAISESSRGPITEQYV. The CDR3 DNA is TGTGCCATCAGTGAGTCTAGTCGGGGTCCCATTACCGAGCAGTACGTC.